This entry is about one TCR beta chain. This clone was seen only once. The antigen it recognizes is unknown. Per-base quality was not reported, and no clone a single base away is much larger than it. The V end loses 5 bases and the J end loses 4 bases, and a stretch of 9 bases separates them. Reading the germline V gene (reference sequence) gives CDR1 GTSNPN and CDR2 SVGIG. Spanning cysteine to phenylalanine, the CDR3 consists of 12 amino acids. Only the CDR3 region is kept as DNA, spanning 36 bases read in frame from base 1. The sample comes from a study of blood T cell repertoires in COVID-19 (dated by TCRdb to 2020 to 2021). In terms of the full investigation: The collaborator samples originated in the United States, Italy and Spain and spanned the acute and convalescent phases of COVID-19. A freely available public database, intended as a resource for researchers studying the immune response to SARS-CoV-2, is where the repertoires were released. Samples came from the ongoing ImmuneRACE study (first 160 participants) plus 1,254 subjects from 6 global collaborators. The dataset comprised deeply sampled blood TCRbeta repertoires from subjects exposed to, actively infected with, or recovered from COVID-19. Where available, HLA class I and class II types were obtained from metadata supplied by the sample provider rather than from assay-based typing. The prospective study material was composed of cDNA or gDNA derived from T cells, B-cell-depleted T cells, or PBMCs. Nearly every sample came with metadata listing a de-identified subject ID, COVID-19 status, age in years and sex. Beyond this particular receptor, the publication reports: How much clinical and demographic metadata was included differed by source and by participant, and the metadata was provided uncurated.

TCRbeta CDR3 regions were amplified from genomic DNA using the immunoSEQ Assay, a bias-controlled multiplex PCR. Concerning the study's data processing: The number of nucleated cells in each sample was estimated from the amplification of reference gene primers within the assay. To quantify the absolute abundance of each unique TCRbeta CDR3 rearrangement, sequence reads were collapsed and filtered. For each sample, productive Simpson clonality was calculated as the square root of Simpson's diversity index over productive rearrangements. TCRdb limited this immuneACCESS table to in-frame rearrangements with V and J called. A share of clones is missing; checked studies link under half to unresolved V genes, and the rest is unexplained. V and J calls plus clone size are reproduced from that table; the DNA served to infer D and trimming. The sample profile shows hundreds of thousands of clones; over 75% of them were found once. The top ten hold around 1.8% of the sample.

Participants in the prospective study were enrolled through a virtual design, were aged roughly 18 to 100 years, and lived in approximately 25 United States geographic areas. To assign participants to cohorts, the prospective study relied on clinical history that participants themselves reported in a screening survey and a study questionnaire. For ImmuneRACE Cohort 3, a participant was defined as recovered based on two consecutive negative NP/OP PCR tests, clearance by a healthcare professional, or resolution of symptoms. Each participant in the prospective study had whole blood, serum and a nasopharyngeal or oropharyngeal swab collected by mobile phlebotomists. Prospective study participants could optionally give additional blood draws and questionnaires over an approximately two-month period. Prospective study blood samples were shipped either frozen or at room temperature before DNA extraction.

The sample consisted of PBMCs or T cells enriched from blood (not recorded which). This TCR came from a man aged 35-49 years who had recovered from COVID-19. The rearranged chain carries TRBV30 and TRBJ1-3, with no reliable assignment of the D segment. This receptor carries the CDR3 CAWQVWGNTIYF. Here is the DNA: TGTGCCTGGCAGGTCTGGGGAAACACCATATATTTT.